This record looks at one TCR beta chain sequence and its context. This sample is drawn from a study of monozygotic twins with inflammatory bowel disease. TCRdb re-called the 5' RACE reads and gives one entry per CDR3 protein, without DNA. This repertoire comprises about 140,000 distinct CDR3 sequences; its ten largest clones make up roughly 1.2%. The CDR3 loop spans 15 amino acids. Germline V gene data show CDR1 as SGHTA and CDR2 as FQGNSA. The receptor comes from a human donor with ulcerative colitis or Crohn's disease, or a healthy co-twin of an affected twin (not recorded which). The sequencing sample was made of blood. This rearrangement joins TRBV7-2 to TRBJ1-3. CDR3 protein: CASSSGTEAGNTIYF. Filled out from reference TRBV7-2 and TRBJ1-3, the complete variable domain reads GAGVSQSPSNKVTEKGKDVELRCDPISGHTALYWYRQSLGQGLEFLIYFQGNSAPDKSGLPSDRFSAERTGGSVSTLTIQRTQQEDSAVYLCASSSGTEAGNTIYFGEGSWLTVV.